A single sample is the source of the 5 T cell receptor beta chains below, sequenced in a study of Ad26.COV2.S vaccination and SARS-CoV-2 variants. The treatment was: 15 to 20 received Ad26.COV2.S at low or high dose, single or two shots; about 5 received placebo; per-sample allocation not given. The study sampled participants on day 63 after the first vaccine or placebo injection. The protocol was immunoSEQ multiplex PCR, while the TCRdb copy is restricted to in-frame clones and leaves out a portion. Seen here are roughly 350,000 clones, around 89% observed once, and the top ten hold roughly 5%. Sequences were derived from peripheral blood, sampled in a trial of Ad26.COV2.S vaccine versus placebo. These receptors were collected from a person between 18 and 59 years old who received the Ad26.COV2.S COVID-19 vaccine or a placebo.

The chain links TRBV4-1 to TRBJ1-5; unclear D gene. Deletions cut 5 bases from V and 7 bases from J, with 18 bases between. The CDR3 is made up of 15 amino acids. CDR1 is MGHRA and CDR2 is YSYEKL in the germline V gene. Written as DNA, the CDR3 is TGCGCCAGCAGCTTGGTTTTGAGTCCGGGGCAGCCCCAGCATTTT. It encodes CASSLVLSPGQPQHF.

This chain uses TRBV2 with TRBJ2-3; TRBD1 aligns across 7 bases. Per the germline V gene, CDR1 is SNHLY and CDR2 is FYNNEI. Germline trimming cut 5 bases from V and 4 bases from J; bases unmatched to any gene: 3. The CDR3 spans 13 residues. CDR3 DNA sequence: TGTGCCAGCAGTCCCCAGGGGGCAGATACGCAGTATTTT. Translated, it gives CASSPQGADTQYF.

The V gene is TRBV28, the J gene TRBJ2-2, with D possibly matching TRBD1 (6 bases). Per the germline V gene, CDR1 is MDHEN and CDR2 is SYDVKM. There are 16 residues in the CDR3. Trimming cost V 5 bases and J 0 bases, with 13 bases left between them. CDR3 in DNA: TGTGCCAGCAGTCCGGGTGGGGGCACGAACACCGGGGAGCTGTTTTTT. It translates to CASSPGGGTNTGELFF.

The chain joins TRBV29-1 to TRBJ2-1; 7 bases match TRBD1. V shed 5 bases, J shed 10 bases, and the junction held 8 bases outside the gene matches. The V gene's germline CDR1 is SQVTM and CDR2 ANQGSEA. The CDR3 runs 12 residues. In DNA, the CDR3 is TGCAGCGTTTGGGCAGGGGGTATAGAGCAGTTCTTC. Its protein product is CSVWAGGIEQFF.

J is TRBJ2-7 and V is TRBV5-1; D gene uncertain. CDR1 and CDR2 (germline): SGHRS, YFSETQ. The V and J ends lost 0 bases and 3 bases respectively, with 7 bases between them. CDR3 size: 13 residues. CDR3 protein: CASSLDGDYEQYF. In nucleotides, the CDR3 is TGCGCCAGCAGCTTGGATGGCGACTACGAGCAGTACTTC. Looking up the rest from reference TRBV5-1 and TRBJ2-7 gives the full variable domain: KAGVTQTPRYLIKTRGQQVTLSCSPISGHRSVSWYQQTPGQGLQFLFEYFSETQRNKGNFPGRFSGRQFSNSRSEMNVSTLELGDSALYLCASSLDGDYEQYFGPGTRLTVT.